This TCR beta chain comes out of a study of vaccination and CD4 T cells after COVID-19. Overall study: The convalescents comprised six males and four females, two of them Hispanic.

The study's findings and limits: Post-vaccination, and not before, a median roughly 89% of reactive clones appeared in convalescent patients.

Cultured CD4+ T cells had their DNA profiled by the Oncomine TCR Beta short-read assay. TCRdb re-called the PCR reads through MiXCR, storing one row per CDR3 protein. Of about 11,000 distinct CDR3 sequences listed, less than 55% are singletons. About this clonotype itself: The antigen is unknown.

The CDR3 loop spans 15 amino acids. Germline V gene lookup returns CDR1 MNHEY and CDR2 SMNVEV (reference sequence). Trimming removed 5 bases from V and 5 bases from J, with 18 bases in between. Treatment: roughly nine-day PBMC culture with coronavirus spike peptide pools or control peptides (ViraFEST assay). Convalescent patients tested SARS-CoV-2 PCR positive from March to December 2020, before Alpha, Beta and Delta emerged. The chain uses TRBV27 and TRBJ2-5, with D perhaps matching TRBD2 (5 bases). Sequences were obtained from CD4+ T cells from blood, cultured in vitro. The TCR comes from a human donor who had recovered from COVID-19. CDR3 DNA: TGTGCCAGCAGTCCACTAAGCGGACTGATCGAGACCCAGTACTTC. This codes for CASSPLSGLIETQYF.